This T cell receptor (beta chain) was retrieved from a study of cytotoxic CD8 clonotypes in ibrutinib-treated CLL. Study-wide context: For this cohort, patients were about a dozen relapsed/refractory and approximately 14 treatment-naive, while about 17 were IGHV unmutated. Study observations and caveats: Researchers report that baseline clonality outpaced age-matched healthy donors and tracked circulating CD8+ T-cell counts.

V lost 3 bases to trimming and J lost 4 bases; unmatched junction nucleotides: 3. The CDR3 is 14 amino acids. CDR1 is SGHRS and CDR2 is YFSETQ in the germline V gene. With regard to this clone: Its antigen is still unknown.

The protocol was immunoSEQ multiplex PCR, while the TCRdb copy is restricted to in-frame clones and leaves out a portion. The profile shows some 140,000 clones, approximately 90% of them singletons. V usage is TRBV5-1 and J usage is TRBJ1-2; 10 positions agree with TRBD1. Sample: PBMCs, taken after 12 months of ibrutinib treatment. This TCR was recovered from a human donor with chronic lymphocytic leukemia. CDR3 DNA: TGCGCCAGCAGCTCCGGACAGGGGGGCTATGGCTACACCTTC. Amino acids: CASSSGQGGYGYTF.